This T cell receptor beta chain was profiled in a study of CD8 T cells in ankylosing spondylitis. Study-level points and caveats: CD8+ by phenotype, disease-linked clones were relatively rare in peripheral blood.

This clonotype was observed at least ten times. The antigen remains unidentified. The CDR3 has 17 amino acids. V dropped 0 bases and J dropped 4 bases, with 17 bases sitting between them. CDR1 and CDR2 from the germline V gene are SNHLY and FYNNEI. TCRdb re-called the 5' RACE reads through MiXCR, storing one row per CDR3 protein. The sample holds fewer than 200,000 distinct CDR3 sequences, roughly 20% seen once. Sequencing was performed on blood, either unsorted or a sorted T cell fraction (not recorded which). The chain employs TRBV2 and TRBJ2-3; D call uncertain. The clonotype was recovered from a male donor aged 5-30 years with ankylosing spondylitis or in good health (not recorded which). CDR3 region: CASSEASAGLSADTQYF. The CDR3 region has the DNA TGTGCCAGCAGTGAAGCATCAGCAGGCCTGAGTGCAGATACGCAGTATTTT.